This T cell receptor (beta chain) was captured by sequencing in a study of metastatic and nonmetastatic thyroid tumors. Whole-study context: From malignant and benign thyroid patients, repertoires in blood and in tumor or nodule tissue were compared. General observations from the study: The study reportedly found significantly higher TCR beta diversity in malignant thyroid tumors than benign nodules, in blood and tumor.

This clone was seen ten or more times. Its antigen remains unknown. Each patient came to thyroid surgery without any prior treatment (of any kind). TCRdb re-called clones via MiXCR from the PCR reads. The sample consists of roughly 7,000 clones, over 2.5% of them appearing once. Unmatched junction bases numbered 8, after V lost 6 bases and J lost 7 bases. Looked up from germline, CDR1 is SQVTM and CDR2 is ANQGSEA. The CDR3 sequence is 14 residues long. The sequenced sample was tumor tissue. This TCR came from a female donor with papillary thyroid cancer or a benign thyroid nodule (not recorded which). Some clones in this sample may be carry-over from other donors' samples. This chain links TRBV29-1 with TRBJ2-2, with 10 bases aligning to TRBD1. CDR3: CSVDTGTGDGELFF. The CDR3 nucleotides are TGCAGCGTCGACACCGGGACAGGGGACGGGGAGCTGTTTTTT.